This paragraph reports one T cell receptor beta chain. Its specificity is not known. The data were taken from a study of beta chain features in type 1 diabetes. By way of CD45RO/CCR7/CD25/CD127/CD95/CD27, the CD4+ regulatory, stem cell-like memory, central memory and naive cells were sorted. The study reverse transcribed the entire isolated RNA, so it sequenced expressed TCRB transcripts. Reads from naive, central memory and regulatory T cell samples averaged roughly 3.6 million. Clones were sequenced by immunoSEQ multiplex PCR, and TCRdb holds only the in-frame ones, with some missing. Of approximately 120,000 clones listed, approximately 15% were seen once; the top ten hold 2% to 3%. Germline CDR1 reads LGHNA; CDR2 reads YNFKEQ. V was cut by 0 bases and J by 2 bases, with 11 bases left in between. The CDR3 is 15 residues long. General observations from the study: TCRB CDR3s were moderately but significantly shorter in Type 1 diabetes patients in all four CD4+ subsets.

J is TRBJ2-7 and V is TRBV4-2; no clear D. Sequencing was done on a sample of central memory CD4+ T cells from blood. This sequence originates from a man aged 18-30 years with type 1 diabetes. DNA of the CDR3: TGTGCCAGCAGCCAAGAAGATGTATCTACCTACGAGCAGTACTTC. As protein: CASSQEDVSTYEQYF.